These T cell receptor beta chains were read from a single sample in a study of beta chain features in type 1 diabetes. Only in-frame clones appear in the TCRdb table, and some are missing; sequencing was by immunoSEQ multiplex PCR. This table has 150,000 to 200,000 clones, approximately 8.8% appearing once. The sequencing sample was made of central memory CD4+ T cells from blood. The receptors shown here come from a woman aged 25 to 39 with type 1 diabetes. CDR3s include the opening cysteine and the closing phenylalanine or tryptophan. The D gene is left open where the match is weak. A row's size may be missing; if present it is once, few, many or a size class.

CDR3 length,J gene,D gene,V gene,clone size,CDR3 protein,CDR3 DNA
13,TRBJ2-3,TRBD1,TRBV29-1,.,CSVRQGSTDTQYF,TGCAGCGTTCGACAGGGGAGCACAGATACGCAGTATTTT
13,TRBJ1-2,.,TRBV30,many,CAWSSTQGGGYTF,TGTGCCTGGAGTTCTACCCAGGGAGGCGGCTACACCTTC
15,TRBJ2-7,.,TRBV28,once,CASRGVASGNYEQYF,TGTGCCAGCAGGGGCGTAGCGAGTGGGAACTACGAGCAGTACTTC
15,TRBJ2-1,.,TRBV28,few,CASSLISRQATQGFF,TGTGCCAGCAGTTTAATTAGCCGGCAGGCCACCCAGGGGTTCTTC
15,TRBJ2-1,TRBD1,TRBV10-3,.,CAIRPGQDPSNEQFF,TGTGCCATCAGGCCGGGACAGGACCCTTCCAATGAGCAGTTCTTC
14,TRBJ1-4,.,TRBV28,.,CASTRGGLSEKLFF,TGTGCCAGCACCCGCGGGGGATTAAGCGAAAAACTGTTTTTT
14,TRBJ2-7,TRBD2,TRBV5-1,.,CASSPRAGVFEQYF,TGCGCCAGCAGCCCAAGAGCGGGAGTGTTCGAGCAGTACTTC
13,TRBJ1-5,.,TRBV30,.,CAWSVSRNQPQHF,TGTGCCTGGAGTGTAAGCAGGAATCAGCCCCAGCATTTT
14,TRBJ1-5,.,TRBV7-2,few,CASSLGGEFQPQHF,TGTGCCAGCAGCTTAGGGGGGGAGTTTCAGCCCCAGCATTTT
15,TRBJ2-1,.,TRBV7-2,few,CASSSRLSRDNEQFF,TGTGCCAGCAGCTCCAGACTAAGCCGCGACAATGAGCAGTTCTTC
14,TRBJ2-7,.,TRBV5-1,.,CASSLVGGPYEQYF,TGCGCCAGCAGCTTGGTCGGGGGTCCCTACGAGCAGTACTTC
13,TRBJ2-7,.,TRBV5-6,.,CASRSGNSYEQYF,TGTGCCAGCAGATCCGGGAACTCCTACGAGCAGTACTTC
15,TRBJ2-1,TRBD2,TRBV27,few,CASSKERDPYNEQFF,TGTGCCAGCAGTAAAGAGCGGGACCCCTACAATGAGCAGTTCTTC
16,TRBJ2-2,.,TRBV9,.,CASSVAPAANTGELFF,TGTGCCAGCAGCGTAGCCCCAGCGGCGAACACCGGGGAGCTGTTTTTT